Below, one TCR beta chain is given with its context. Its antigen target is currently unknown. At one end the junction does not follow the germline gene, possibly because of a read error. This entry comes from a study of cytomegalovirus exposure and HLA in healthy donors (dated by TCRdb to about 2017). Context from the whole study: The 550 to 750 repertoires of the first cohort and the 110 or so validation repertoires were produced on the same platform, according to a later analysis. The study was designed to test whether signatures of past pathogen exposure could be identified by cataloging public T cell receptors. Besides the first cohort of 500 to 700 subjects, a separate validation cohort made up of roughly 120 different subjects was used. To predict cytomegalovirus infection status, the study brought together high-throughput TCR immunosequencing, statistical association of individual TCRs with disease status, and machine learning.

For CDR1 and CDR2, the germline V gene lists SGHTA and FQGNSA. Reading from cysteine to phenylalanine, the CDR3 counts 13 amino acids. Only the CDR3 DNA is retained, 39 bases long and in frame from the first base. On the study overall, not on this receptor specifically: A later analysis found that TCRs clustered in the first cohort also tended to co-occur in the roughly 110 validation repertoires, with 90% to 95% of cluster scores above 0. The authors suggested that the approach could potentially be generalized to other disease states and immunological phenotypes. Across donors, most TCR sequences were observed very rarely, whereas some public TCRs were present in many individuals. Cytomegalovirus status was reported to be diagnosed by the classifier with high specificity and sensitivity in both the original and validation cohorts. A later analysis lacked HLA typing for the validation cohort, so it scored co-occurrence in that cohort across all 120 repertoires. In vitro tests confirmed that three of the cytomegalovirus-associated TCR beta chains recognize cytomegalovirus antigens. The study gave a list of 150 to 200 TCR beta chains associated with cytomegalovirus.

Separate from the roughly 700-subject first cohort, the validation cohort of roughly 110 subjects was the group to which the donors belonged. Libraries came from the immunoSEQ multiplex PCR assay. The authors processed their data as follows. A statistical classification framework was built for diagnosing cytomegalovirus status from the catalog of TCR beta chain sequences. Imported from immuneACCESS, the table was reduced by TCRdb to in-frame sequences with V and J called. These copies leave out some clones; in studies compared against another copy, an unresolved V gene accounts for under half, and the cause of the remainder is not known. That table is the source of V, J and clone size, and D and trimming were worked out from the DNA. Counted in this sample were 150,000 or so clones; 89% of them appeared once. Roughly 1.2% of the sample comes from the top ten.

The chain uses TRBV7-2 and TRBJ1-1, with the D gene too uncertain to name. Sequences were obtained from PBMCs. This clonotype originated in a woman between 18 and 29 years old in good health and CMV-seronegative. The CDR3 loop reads CASSLAHSYGGVF. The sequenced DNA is TGTGCCAGCAGCTTAGCCCACAGCTATGGCGGGGTCTTT.